This entry concerns a single TCR beta chain. Only in-frame clones appear in the TCRdb table, and some are missing; sequencing was by immunoSEQ multiplex PCR. Counted here are some 220,000 clones, around 81% occurring once; the ten biggest clones make up about 7.2%. The CDR3 totals 15 residues. Per germline, CDR1 SSHAT and CDR2 FNYEAQ (reference sequence). Trimming at V came to 3 bases and at J to 4 bases, leaving 6 bases not matched to a gene. This entry is derived from a study of blood T cell repertoires in COVID-19. The rearrangement joins TRBV7-7 to TRBJ2-5; 9 bases agree with TRBD2. Sequencing used peripheral blood. The origin of this receptor is a woman aged 70-85 years with acute or convalescent COVID-19. DNA of the CDR3: TGTGCCAGCAGCTTCCTAGCGGGGATGGGAGAGACCCAGTACTTC. It encodes CASSFLAGMGETQYF.